This TCR beta chain was profiled in a study of shared clonotypes between healthy human individuals. Study-level results: In a few donors, approximately 5% of naive CD4 clonotypes appeared in common.

This CDR3 comprises 15 residues. V lost 2 bases, J lost 12 bases, and 18 bases lay in between. Germline V gene sequence: CDR1 SGHDT, CDR2 YYEEEE. Turning to this clone: Its antigen remains unknown.

Assay execution proceeded at the deep level. It was across several immunoSEQ plates that each subset's genomic DNA was evenly split. Per sorted-subset replicate PCR, input was 200 to 250 ng DNA, representing roughly 28,000 T cell genomes. Repertoires were generated with immunoSEQ multiplex PCR, while TCRdb's copy carries only in-frame clones and drops some. The data hold 2 million or so clones, with 90% to 95% observed a single time. The chain combines TRBV5-6 with TRBJ1-6; D unclear. The sequence was collected from a man aged 18 to 35 in good health. The sequencing sample was made of naive CD4+ T cells sorted from blood. As to subset: CD45RA+ positively selected. The CDR3 protein is CASSLRSPIIQPLHF. CDR3 DNA sequence: TGTGCCAGCAGCTTAAGATCTCCTATAATTCAACCCCTCCACTTT.